The entry below gives a single T cell receptor (beta chain) sequence along with its context. Its antigen is unidentified. These data belong to a study of post-analysis software for immune sequencing data. In the study overall: Relapsing-remitting, secondary progressive and progressive-relapsing forms of multiple sclerosis all featured among disease courses.

Study-wide results and limits: Five TRBV segments were significantly more frequent in patients than in controls. TRBV5-6, TRBV5-1 and TRBV20-1 were among these segments. A significant reduction in normalized Chao1 diversity was observed in multiple sclerosis patients versus controls. Analysis by F measure revealed that same-batch samples clustered strongly together.

Germline values: CDR1 MGHRA, CDR2 YSYEKL. The junction had 7 bases not matched to a gene; V was cut back by 2 bases and J by 4 bases. CDR3 length: 16 amino acids. Unique molecular identifiers were built into the TCR beta cDNA libraries. Yield was about 500,000 cDNA molecules from roughly 0.93 to 9.6 million T cells. TCRdb redid the calling of the PCR reads with MiXCR, one entry per CDR3 protein. This table has a few hundred thousand distinct CDR3 sequences, 35% to 45% appearing once. The sequenced sample was blood. The clonotype comes from a girl aged 2 to 10 with multiple sclerosis. J is TRBJ2-7 and V is TRBV4-1, with TRBD1 matching over 11 bases. The CDR3 loop reads CASSQKPGQGVYEQYF. For the CDR3, the DNA is TGCGCCAGCAGCCAAAAACCGGGACAGGGGGTGTACGAGCAGTACTTC.